This T cell receptor beta chain is from a study of blood T cell repertoires in COVID-19. V was shortened by 6 bases and J by 0 bases, with 14 bases between the two germline ends. CDR1 and CDR2 (germline): SNHLY, FYNNEI. The CDR3 has 15 amino acids. Only in-frame clones appear in the TCRdb table, and some are missing; sequencing was by immunoSEQ multiplex PCR. The sample records a few hundred thousand clones, 80% to 85% being singletons. The sequenced material came from PBMCs or T cells enriched from blood (not recorded which). The receptor was isolated from a man aged 50-59 years who had recovered from COVID-19. The rearrangement links TRBV2 to TRBJ1-1; no reliable D call. This CDR3 is CASRIGGGLNTEAFF. In DNA form, the CDR3 reads TGTGCCAGCAGAATCGGAGGAGGGTTGAACACTGAAGCTTTCTTT.